This TCR beta chain was observed in a study of T cell responses to AZD1222 COVID-19 vaccine. General observations from the study: Donors in the cohort were predominantly white British and more often female, and clonal diversity was possibly underestimated.

Germline V lookup: CDR1 MDHEN, CDR2 SYDVKM. V shed 8 bases, J shed 5 bases, and the junction held 10 bases outside the gene matches. The length of the CDR3 is 14 residues. TCRdb's copy holds only in-frame clones and misses some; the assay was immunoSEQ multiplex PCR. The repertoire has tens of thousands of clones, about 91% of them found once; the top ten carry about 5%. Notes on this clone: What it binds is unknown.

The sequence derives from an adult in good health. This chain uses TRBV28 with TRBJ2-5, with TRBD2 identical over 8 bases. The specimen comprised peripheral blood, sampled on day 0 of AZD1222 vaccination. Written as DNA, the CDR3 is TGTGCCAGCTCCGGGGGGGGCGTCTTGGAGACCCAGTACTTC. It codes for CASSGGGVLETQYF.